A selection of T cell receptor beta chains follows, all from one sample in a study of T cell changes during pregnancy in multiple sclerosis. Some clones are missing from TCRdb's copy, which holds only in-frame ones; the method was immunoSEQ multiplex PCR. Of around 86,000 clones in the sample, about 93% are singletons; the top ten hold approximately 0.99%. This material consisted of peripheral blood, taken in the first trimester of pregnancy. The receptor set was obtained from a female donor with multiple sclerosis, enrolled in a pregnancy study. Both conserved end residues are part of each CDR3. The D gene is left open where the match is weak. Clone size is shown for a subset of rows, as once, few, many or a class of expanded clone.

CDR3aa: CASALGQGPYEQYF; CDR3nt: TGTGCCAGCGCCCTGGGACAGGGGCCTTACGAGCAGTACTTC; d_gene: TRBD1; j_gene: TRBJ2-7; v_gene: TRBV2; abundance: once
CDR3aa: CASSRDTSYEQYF; CDR3nt: TGCGCCAGCAGCCGGGACACCTCCTACGAGCAGTACTTC; d_gene: .; j_gene: TRBJ2-7; v_gene: TRBV5-1; abundance: once
CDR3aa: CASSQGAGSYEQYF; CDR3nt: TGTGCCAGCAGCCAGGGGGCCGGTTCCTACGAGCAGTACTTC; d_gene: TRBD1; j_gene: TRBJ2-7; v_gene: TRBV9; abundance: .
CDR3aa: CASSQVTLAGSQSYNEQFF; CDR3nt: TGCGCCAGCAGCCAAGTGACGCTAGCGGGGTCCCAATCCTACAATGAGCAGTTCTTC; d_gene: TRBD2; j_gene: TRBJ2-1; v_gene: TRBV4-1; abundance: .
CDR3aa: CASSVASGTEAFF; CDR3nt: TGTGCCAGCAGCGTAGCGTCGGGGACTGAAGCTTTCTTT; d_gene: .; j_gene: TRBJ1-1; v_gene: TRBV9; abundance: .
CDR3aa: CASSSVKTSGRSNEQFF; CDR3nt: TGTGCCAGCAGCTCGGTTAAGACTAGCGGGAGGAGCAATGAGCAGTTCTTC; d_gene: TRBD2; j_gene: TRBJ2-1; v_gene: TRBV5-5; abundance: .
CDR3aa: CASSSIPLAGGPHEQFF; CDR3nt: TGTGCCAGCAGCTCAATCCCTCTAGCGGGGGGGCCACATGAGCAGTTCTTC; d_gene: TRBD2; j_gene: TRBJ2-1; v_gene: TRBV7-3; abundance: .
CDR3aa: CATSERWDSNNEQFF; CDR3nt: TGTGCCACCAGCGAGAGGTGGGACAGTAACAATGAGCAGTTCTTC; d_gene: TRBD1; j_gene: TRBJ2-1; v_gene: TRBV15; abundance: once
CDR3aa: CASSLVPGNPYGYTF; CDR3nt: TGTGCCAGCAGCTTAGTACCAGGGAACCCCTATGGCTACACCTTC; d_gene: .; j_gene: TRBJ1-2; v_gene: TRBV7-2; abundance: .
CDR3aa: CASSQEQAYEETQYF; CDR3nt: TGTGCCAGCAGCCAAGAACAGGCATACGAAGAGACCCAGTACTTC; d_gene: .; j_gene: TRBJ2-5; v_gene: TRBV4-2; abundance: .
CDR3aa: CAWSAVSYNEQFF; CDR3nt: TGTGCCTGGAGTGCAGTCTCCTACAATGAGCAGTTCTTC; d_gene: .; j_gene: TRBJ2-1; v_gene: TRBV30; abundance: .
CDR3aa: CASSGTSGGATDTQYF; CDR3nt: TGTGCCAGCAGTGGGACTAGCGGGGGGGCCACAGATACGCAGTATTTT; d_gene: TRBD2; j_gene: TRBJ2-3; v_gene: TRBV6-4; abundance: .
CDR3aa: CASSLLGASDHNEQFF; CDR3nt: TGTGCCAGCAGCTTATTAGGGGCTAGCGACCACAATGAGCAGTTCTTC; d_gene: .; j_gene: TRBJ2-1; v_gene: TRBV7-3; abundance: .
CDR3aa: CATKASGYNEQFF; CDR3nt: TGTGCCACCAAGGCTAGCGGGTACAATGAGCAGTTCTTC; d_gene: TRBD2; j_gene: TRBJ2-1; v_gene: TRBV15; abundance: .
CDR3aa: CASSRLDMNYEQYF; CDR3nt: TGTGCCAGCAGCCGCTTAGACATGAACTACGAGCAGTACTTC; d_gene: .; j_gene: TRBJ2-7; v_gene: TRBV7-9; abundance: .
CDR3aa: CASRLAGSVEQFF; CDR3nt: TGTGCCAGCAGGTTAGCGGGGTCAGTCGAGCAGTTCTTC; d_gene: TRBD2; j_gene: TRBJ2-1; v_gene: TRBV2; abundance: .
CDR3aa: CASSPIGAEAFF; CDR3nt: TGTGCCAGCAGCCCGATCGGGGCTGAAGCTTTCTTT; d_gene: .; j_gene: TRBJ1-1; v_gene: TRBV7-9; abundance: few
CDR3aa: CASSELQTNYGYTF; CDR3nt: TGTGCCAGCAGTGAACTCCAGACAAACTATGGCTACACCTTC; d_gene: .; j_gene: TRBJ1-2; v_gene: TRBV25-1; abundance: .
CDR3aa: CASSYSSTSRAYEQYF; CDR3nt: TGTGCCAGCAGTTACTCGAGTACTAGCCGAGCCTACGAGCAGTACTTC; d_gene: .; j_gene: TRBJ2-7; v_gene: TRBV6-5; abundance: .
CDR3aa: CASSLKGANTEAFF; CDR3nt: TGTGCCAGCTCACTGAAGGGGGCCAACACTGAAGCTTTCTTT; d_gene: TRBD1; j_gene: TRBJ1-1; v_gene: TRBV18; abundance: .
CDR3aa: CASSEARLAGGRNEQFF; CDR3nt: TGTGCCAGCAGTGAAGCGCGACTAGCGGGGGGACGTAATGAGCAGTTCTTC; d_gene: TRBD2; j_gene: TRBJ2-1; v_gene: TRBV2; abundance: .
CDR3aa: CASSIEGAGSYEQYF; CDR3nt: TGTGCCAGTAGTATTGAAGGGGCAGGATCCTACGAGCAGTACTTC; d_gene: .; j_gene: TRBJ2-7; v_gene: TRBV19; abundance: .
CDR3aa: CASSLVGGSGNTIYF; CDR3nt: TGCGCCAGCAGCTTGGTCGGGGGGTCCGGAAACACCATATATTTT; d_gene: .; j_gene: TRBJ1-3; v_gene: TRBV5-1; abundance: .
CDR3aa: CASALGAGQGVGGYTF; CDR3nt: TGCGCCAGCGCACTGGGGGCAGGACAGGGGGTAGGGGGCTACACCTTC; d_gene: TRBD1; j_gene: TRBJ1-2; v_gene: TRBV4-1; abundance: .
CDR3aa: CASSLRPRGEQFF; CDR3nt: TGTGCCAGCAGCTTAAGGCCCAGGGGTGAGCAGTTCTTC; d_gene: .; j_gene: TRBJ2-1; v_gene: TRBV7-6; abundance: .
CDR3aa: CASSSTSGKGTDTQYF; CDR3nt: TGTGCCAGCAGTTCGACTAGCGGGAAAGGGACAGATACGCAGTATTTT; d_gene: TRBD2; j_gene: TRBJ2-3; v_gene: TRBV2; abundance: .
CDR3aa: CASSPSSARPYGYTF; CDR3nt: TGTGCCAGCAGCCCCTCCTCCGCCAGGCCCTATGGCTACACCTTC; d_gene: .; j_gene: TRBJ1-2; v_gene: TRBV9; abundance: .
CDR3aa: CASSYSREPRTQYF; CDR3nt: TGTGCCAGCAGTTACTCGCGGGAACCACGGACGCAGTATTTT; d_gene: .; j_gene: TRBJ2-3; v_gene: TRBV6-5; abundance: .
CDR3aa: CASSIVYQPQHF; CDR3nt: TGTGCCAGTAGTATAGTCTATCAGCCCCAGCATTTT; d_gene: .; j_gene: TRBJ1-5; v_gene: TRBV19; abundance: once
CDR3aa: CATSSPGTGGFSGANVLTF; CDR3nt: TGTGCCACCAGCAGCCCCGGGACAGGGGGGTTCTCTGGGGCCAACGTCCTGACTTTC; d_gene: TRBD1; j_gene: TRBJ2-6; v_gene: TRBV15; abundance: once
CDR3aa: CASSLGGTGELFF; CDR3nt: TGTGCCAGCAGCCTCGGGGGCACCGGGGAGCTGTTTTTT; d_gene: .; j_gene: TRBJ2-2; v_gene: TRBV27; abundance: .
CDR3aa: CAWSSKRQGASEAFF; CDR3nt: TGTGCCTGGAGTTCAAAGCGACAGGGGGCATCTGAAGCTTTCTTT; d_gene: TRBD1; j_gene: TRBJ1-1; v_gene: TRBV30; abundance: .
CDR3aa: CASSLGRHSPLHF; CDR3nt: TGTGCCAGCAGTTTAGGGAGGCATTCACCCCTCCACTTT; d_gene: .; j_gene: TRBJ1-6; v_gene: TRBV27; abundance: .
CDR3aa: CASSILQGGNRNYGYTF; CDR3nt: TGTGCCAGTAGTATACTCCAGGGAGGTAACAGAAACTATGGCTACACCTTC; d_gene: .; j_gene: TRBJ1-2; v_gene: TRBV19; abundance: .
CDR3aa: CSVPTGSWGTSYGYTF; CDR3nt: TGCAGCGTTCCGACGGGGAGTTGGGGTACCTCCTATGGCTACACCTTC; d_gene: .; j_gene: TRBJ1-2; v_gene: TRBV29-1; abundance: .
CDR3aa: CASSQLGQGYGYTF; CDR3nt: TGCGCCAGCAGCCAATTAGGACAGGGCTATGGCTACACCTTC; d_gene: TRBD1; j_gene: TRBJ1-2; v_gene: TRBV4-1; abundance: .
CDR3aa: CASSSRTSGSSYEQYF; CDR3nt: TGTGCCAGCAGCTCCCGGACTAGCGGGAGCTCCTACGAGCAGTACTTC; d_gene: TRBD2; j_gene: TRBJ2-7; v_gene: TRBV27; abundance: .